The sequence of this TCR beta chain was determined in a study of T-cell reconstitution after alpha-beta-depleted transplantation in children. This clonotype was recorded a few times. Preparing the TCRbeta library involved the use of unique molecular identifiers. In TCRdb, the PCR reads were re-called with MiXCR into one record per CDR3 protein. The sample lists some 150,000 distinct CDR3 sequences; about 9% were seen once. Per the germline V gene, CDR1 is SGHRS and CDR2 is YFSETQ. V lost 7 bases to trimming and J lost 4 bases; unmatched junction nucleotides: 12. The CDR3 extends over 15 amino acids. The rearrangement joins TRBV5-1 to TRBJ1-1, with 8 bases fitting TRBD1. The origin of this receptor is a female patient aged 2-10 years who had a stem cell transplant for congenital amegakaryocytic thrombocytopenia, so the T cells may come from the graft donor. This specimen consisted of PBMCs, mostly from graft donor cells, obtained 180 days after TCRalphabeta/CD19-depleted stem cell transplant. For the CDR3, the DNA is TGCGCCAGCCTCCCCCTGGGACAGGCGGGCACTGAAGCTTTCTTT. It encodes CASLPLGQAGTEAFF.